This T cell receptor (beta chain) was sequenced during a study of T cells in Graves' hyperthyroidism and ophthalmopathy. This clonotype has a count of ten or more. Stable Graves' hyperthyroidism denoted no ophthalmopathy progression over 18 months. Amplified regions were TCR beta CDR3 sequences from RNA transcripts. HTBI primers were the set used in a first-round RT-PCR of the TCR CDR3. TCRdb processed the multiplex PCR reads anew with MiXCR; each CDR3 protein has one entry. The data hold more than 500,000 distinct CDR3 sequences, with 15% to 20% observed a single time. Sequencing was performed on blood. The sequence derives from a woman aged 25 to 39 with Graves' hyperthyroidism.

CDR3 in amino acids: CASGLTPRLAGRNEQFF. The DNA for the CDR3 is TGTGCTAGTGGTTTGACCCCCCGACTAGCGGGAAGAAATGAGCAGTTCTTC. This chain uses TRBV12-5 with TRBJ2-1, with 11 bases aligning to TRBD2. Germline values: CDR1 LGHNT, CDR2 FRNRAP. J gave up 7 bases and V 2 bases, and 10 bases lay outside the gene matches. CDR3 length equals 17 residues.